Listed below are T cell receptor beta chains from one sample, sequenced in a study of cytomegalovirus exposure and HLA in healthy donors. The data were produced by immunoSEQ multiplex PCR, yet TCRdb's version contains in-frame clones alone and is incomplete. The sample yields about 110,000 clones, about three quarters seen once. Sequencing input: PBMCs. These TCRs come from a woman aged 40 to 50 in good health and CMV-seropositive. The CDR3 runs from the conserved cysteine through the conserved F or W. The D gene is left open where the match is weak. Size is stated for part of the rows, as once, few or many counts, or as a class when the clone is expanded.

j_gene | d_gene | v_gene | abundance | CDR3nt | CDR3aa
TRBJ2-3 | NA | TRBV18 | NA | TGTGCCAGCTCACCACCGGGCCGAGGGGATACGCAGTATTTT | CASSPPGRGDTQYF
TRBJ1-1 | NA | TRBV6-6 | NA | TGTGCCAGCTTTGACGGACTAAACACTGAAGCTTTCTTT | CASFDGLNTEAFF
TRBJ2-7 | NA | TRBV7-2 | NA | TGTGCCAGCAGCTTAGTTGTGAGAACTGAGCAGTACTTC | CASSLVVRTEQYF
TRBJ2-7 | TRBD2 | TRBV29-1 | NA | TGCAGCATAAGATTAGCGGGAAACGAGCAGTACTTC | CSIRLAGNEQYF
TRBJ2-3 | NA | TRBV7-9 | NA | TGTGCCAGCAGCTTCCCGCGAGAAGATACGCAGTATTTT | CASSFPREDTQYF
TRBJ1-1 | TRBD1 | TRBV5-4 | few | TGTGCCAGCAGCGAACAGGGGGCAGGGGACACTGAAGCTTTCTTT | CASSEQGAGDTEAFF
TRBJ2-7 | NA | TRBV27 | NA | TGTGCCAGCAAGGGGTCCTACGAGCAGTACTTC | CASKGSYEQYF
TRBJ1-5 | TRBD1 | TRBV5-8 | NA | TGTGCCAGCAGATTGGAGGGGGCAGGGGATCAGCCCCAGCATTTT | CASRLEGAGDQPQHF
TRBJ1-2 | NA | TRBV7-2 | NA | TGTGCCAGCAGCTTAATACTGGTAAACTATGGCTACACCTTC | CASSLILVNYGYTF
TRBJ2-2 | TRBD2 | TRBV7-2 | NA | TGTGCCAGCAGCCCAGCGGGGGGTCACACCGGGGAGCTGTTTTTT | CASSPAGGHTGELFF
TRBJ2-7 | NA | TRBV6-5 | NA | TGTGCCAGCAGGAAACTCTACAGGGCCTCCTACGAGCAGTACTTC | CASRKLYRASYEQYF
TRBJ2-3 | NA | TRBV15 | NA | TGTGCCACCAGCAGAGCTGGGGGGATAGATACGCAGTATTTT | CATSRAGGIDTQYF
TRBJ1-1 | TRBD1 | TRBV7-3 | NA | TGTGCCAGCAGTTTACTAGGGACAGGGAACACTGAAGCTTTCTTT | CASSLLGTGNTEAFF
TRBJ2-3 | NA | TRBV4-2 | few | TGTGCCAGCAGCCCGTACCTAACCCCTCTAGCGAGTGCTGGCACAGATACGCAGTATTTT | CASSPYLTPLASAGTDTQYF
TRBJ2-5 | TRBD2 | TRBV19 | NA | TGTGCCAGTAGTATAGATGGGACTAGCGGGGGTACTCAAGAGACCCAGTACTTC | CASSIDGTSGGTQETQYF
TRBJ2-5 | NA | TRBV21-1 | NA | TGTGCCAGCAGCACAAGGACTCGACAGGGGGGTAAGTCCTGGGGGGAGACCCAGTACTTC | CASSTRTRQGGKSWGETQYF
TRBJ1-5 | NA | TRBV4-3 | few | TGCGCCAGCAGCCAAGACCCCGACAGGAGCAATCAGCCCCAGCATTTT | CASSQDPDRSNQPQHF
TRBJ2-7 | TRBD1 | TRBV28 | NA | TGTGCCAGCAGACCTACAGGGGTGGGCGAGCAGTACTTC | CASRPTGVGEQYF